These T cell receptor beta chains were read from a single sample in a study of blood T cell repertoires in COVID-19. Here immunoSEQ multiplex PCR was the method, and the copy in TCRdb shows in-frame clones only, minus some. Among around 84,000 clones listed, around nine tenths were seen once. Sample: peripheral blood. These receptors were collected from an elderly man with active or convalescent COVID-19. The CDR3 runs from the conserved cysteine through the conserved F or W. The D gene is left open where the match is weak. A row's size may be missing; if present it is once, few, many or a size class.

d_gene	abundance	v_gene	j_gene	CDR3nt	CDR3aa
-	-	TRBV18	TRBJ1-6	TGTGCCAGCTCACCACGTGAGTGGACAGACCTCCACTTT	CASSPREWTDLHF
TRBD1	-	TRBV6-5	TRBJ1-4	TGTGCCAGCAGGCCACAGGGGGCGAGTGAAAAACTGTTTTTT	CASRPQGASEKLFF
-	-	TRBV6-4	TRBJ2-5	TGTGCCAGCAGTGTGGTAGGGGGAGAGACCCAGTACTTC	CASSVVGGETQYF
TRBD1	-	TRBV9	TRBJ1-5	TGTGCCAGCAGCGTAACTGGACAGGCCCATCAGCCCCAGCATTTT	CASSVTGQAHQPQHF
-	-	TRBV19	TRBJ2-2	TGTGCCAGTAGTATTGCAGACATCGGGGAGCTGTTTTTT	CASSIADIGELFF
-	-	TRBV7-9	TRBJ2-1	TGTGCCAGCAGCTTGGCGGCTAGCTCCTACAATGAGCAGTTCTTC	CASSLAASSYNEQFF
TRBD1	-	TRBV18	TRBJ1-1	TGTGCCAGCTCACCTCAGGGACAGGGAGACACTGAAGCTTTCTTT	CASSPQGQGDTEAFF
TRBD1	-	TRBV5-1	TRBJ2-5	TGCGCCAGCAGCTGGGGGGACAGGGGGCAACAAGAGACCCAGTACTTC	CASSWGDRGQQETQYF
TRBD1	-	TRBV20-1	TRBJ1-1	TGCAGTGCCGGACAGGGTGATGAAGCTTTCTTT	CSAGQGDEAFF
-	few	TRBV6-5	TRBJ2-3	TGTGCCAGCAGTCTACAAACGGGGGATACGCAGTATTTT	CASSLQTGDTQYF
-	once	TRBV29-1	TRBJ2-3	TGCAGCGCCGTGACAGTGGGGAGCACAGATACGCAGTATTTT	CSAVTVGSTDTQYF
TRBD2	-	TRBV3-1/TRBV3-2	TRBJ2-1	TGTGCCAGCAGCCAAGGTCTAGCGGGGGGGCCAGAGCAGTTCTTC	CASSQGLAGGPEQFF
-	-	TRBV7-9	TRBJ1-1	TGTGCCAGCACCCTACAGGGTAGGGCTGAAGCTTTCTTT	CASTLQGRAEAFF
-	-	TRBV11-2	TRBJ2-1	TGTGCCAGCAGCGGATCAGCTGCGGGAAATGAGCAGTTCTTC	CASSGSAAGNEQFF
TRBD1	-	TRBV24-1	TRBJ2-3	TGTGCCACCAGTGATGGCGTAGGGACAGGGGGCGCGGATACGCAGTATTTT	CATSDGVGTGGADTQYF
-	-	TRBV24-1	TRBJ2-3	TGTGCCACCAGTGTAACAGATAGCACAGATACGCAGTATTTT	CATSVTDSTDTQYF
-	-	TRBV6-5	TRBJ1-6	TGTGCCAGCACTTACGACAGGATCGCTTCACCCCTCCACTTT	CASTYDRIASPLHF
-	few	TRBV2	TRBJ1-1	TGTGCCAGCAGTGAACTGGAGTGGACTGAAGCTTTCTTT	CASSELEWTEAFF
TRBD1	-	TRBV24-1	TRBJ2-3	TGTGCCACCAGTGATTTAAGACAGGGCCCAGATACGCAGTATTTT	CATSDLRQGPDTQYF
-	-	TRBV10-1	TRBJ1-5	TGCGCCAGCAGCAAGCCCAATCAGCCCCAGCATTTT	CASSKPNQPQHF
-	-	TRBV6-1	TRBJ1-5	TGTGCCAGCAGTGAAGCAGGAGATCAGCCCCAGCATTTT	CASSEAGDQPQHF
TRBD2	-	TRBV5-1	TRBJ2-3	TGCGCCAGCAGCTTGCTAGCGGGGGAGACAACAGATACGCAGTATTTT	CASSLLAGETTDTQYF
TRBD1	few	TRBV2	TRBJ1-5	TGTGCCAGCAGCTCCGGGACAGGGGGCGCGGGCAATCAGCCCCAGCATTTT	CASSSGTGGAGNQPQHF
TRBD1	-	TRBV11-2	TRBJ1-1	TGTGCCAGCAGCTTCCGCTTCGGGGGACAGGGAAGAACTGAAGCTTTCTTT	CASSFRFGGQGRTEAFF
-	-	TRBV5-8	TRBJ1-6	TGTGCCACCCAGGACAGTTTACAATCACCCCTCCACTTT	CATQDSLQSPLHF
TRBD1	few	TRBV19	TRBJ1-2	TGTGCCAGTAGTATGAGGGACAGTAACTATGGCTACACCTTC	CASSMRDSNYGYTF
TRBD1	-	TRBV5-5	TRBJ2-1	TGTGCCAGCAGCTCAAGGACAGGGGAGTCATACAATGAGCAGTTCTTC	CASSSRTGESYNEQFF
-	-	TRBV30	TRBJ2-3	TGTGCCTGGAGTTTTGGGGGGAATTCAGATACGCAGTATTTT	CAWSFGGNSDTQYF
TRBD2	-	TRBV29-1	TRBJ2-1	TGCAGCGTTGATCGGTTTGTGGAACTAGCGGGCTACAATGAGCAGTTCTTC	CSVDRFVELAGYNEQFF
-	-	TRBV7-7	TRBJ2-5	TGTGCCAGCAGCCGCGAGGAAGAGACCCAGTACTTC	CASSREEETQYF
TRBD1	-	TRBV18	TRBJ1-2	TGTGCCAGCTCAGGCGACAGGGGTCGCCTTTTGGGCTACACCTTC	CASSGDRGRLLGYTF
-	-	TRBV7-2	TRBJ1-5	TGTGCCAGCAGCGTCCAGGGGTCCCAGCCCCAGCATTTT	CASSVQGSQPQHF
-	-	TRBV2	TRBJ1-5	TGTGCCAGCAGGGCTCCAACCAGCAATCAGCCCCAGCATTTT	CASRAPTSNQPQHF
-	-	TRBV28	TRBJ1-2	TGTGCCAGCAGTCGAGGGTATGGCTACACCTTC	CASSRGYGYTF
-	-	TRBV12-5	TRBJ1-1	TGTGCTAGTGCCACAAAGATGAACACTGAAGCTTTCTTT	CASATKMNTEAFF
TRBD1	-	TRBV2	TRBJ1-1	TGTGCCAGCAGTGGGACAGGCGGGAACACTGAAGCTTTCTTT	CASSGTGGNTEAFF
-	-	TRBV1	TRBJ1-2	TGCACCAGCAGCCGCAACCCCAACAGGGAGGGGCCGGGCTACACCTTC	CTSSRNPNREGPGYTF
TRBD1	-	TRBV11-2	TRBJ2-3	TGTGCCAGCAGAGGGGACAGGGGAATCACAGATACGCAGTATTTT	CASRGDRGITDTQYF
-	-	TRBV7-2	TRBJ2-3	TGTGCCAGCAGCTTAGCGGTCCGAGCAGATACGCAGTATTTT	CASSLAVRADTQYF
TRBD2	-	TRBV10-3	TRBJ2-3	TGTGCCATCACCCCCCGGGGCGGGAGAACAGATACGCAGTATTTT	CAITPRGGRTDTQYF
-	-	TRBV12-2	TRBJ1-1	TGTGCAAGTCGCTTGTGTCTCGTTTCTTTT	CASRLCLVSF
TRBD2	-	TRBV19	TRBJ2-5	TGTGCCAGTAGCAAACCCGGGACTAGCGGACAAGAGACCCAGTACTTC	CASSKPGTSGQETQYF
-	-	TRBV6-1	TRBJ1-4	TGTGCCAGCAGTGAGCTGGGGGCGTGGGAAAAACTGTTTTTT	CASSELGAWEKLFF